What follows describes a single T cell receptor beta chain. The antigen is not known. The data were obtained in a study of T cell responses to AZD1222 COVID-19 vaccine. Findings of the study overall: Spike-specific TCR breadth and depth both grew after two AZD1222 doses. CD4 TCRs covered the whole spike, strongest at regions 160-218 and 743-854.

The method was immunoSEQ multiplex PCR; TCRdb's version includes in-frame clones alone and lacks a portion of them. The sample records approximately 100,000 clones, 88% being singletons. With V trimmed by 4 bases and J by 4 bases, 9 bases remained unmatched. CDR1 is LNHDA and CDR2 is SQIVND in the germline V gene (reference sequence). This CDR3 is built from 15 residues. The chain joins TRBV19 to TRBJ1-1, with 7 bases matching TRBD1. The TCR comes from an adult in good health. The specimen was peripheral blood, collected on day 0 of MenACWY control vaccination. The CDR3, as DNA: TGTGCCAGTAGTACAACAGGGGAAGTTGGCACTGAAGCTTTCTTT. It specifies CASSTTGEVGTEAFF. Together with reference TRBV19 and TRBJ1-1, the CDR3 gives the full variable domain: DGGITQSPKYLFRKEGQNVTLSCEQNLNHDAMYWYRQDPGQGLRLIYYSQIVNDFQKGDIAEGYSVSREKKESFPLTVTSAQKNPTAFYLCASSTTGEVGTEAFFGQGTRLTVV.